These 16 T cell receptor beta chains were all obtained from the same sample, sequenced in a study of cytomegalovirus exposure and HLA in healthy donors. The PCR was carried out with 60 Vbeta primers and 13 Jbeta primers. Clones were read by immunoSEQ multiplex PCR, and TCRdb kept only the in-frame ones, dropping some. This repertoire includes approximately 79,000 clones. Material: PBMCs. These receptors originate from a boy younger than 18 in good health and CMV-seronegative.

CDR3 nucleotides: TGTGCCAGCAAGGAGACGGTCTACGAGCAGTACTTC. As protein: CASKETVYEQYF. The V call is TRBV6-1, the J call TRBJ2-7; D is unclear. Germline CDR1 is MNHNS and CDR2 is SASEGT. This CDR3 is 12 amino acids long. Trimming pared 7 bases from V and 3 bases from J, leaving 10 bases between.

The V call is TRBV5-4, the J call TRBJ1-2; a weak D match, TRBD1 (6 bases). The CDR3 has 15 residues. The ends were cut back, 0 bases at V and 4 bases at J, with 13 bases in the middle. Germline lookup yields CDR1 SGHNT and CDR2 YYREEE (reference sequence). CDR3 region: CASSLAGGGGYGYTF. In DNA, the CDR3 is TGTGCCAGCAGCTTGGCCGGGGGCGGGGGCTATGGCTACACCTTC. The entire variable domain, with the rest obtained from reference TRBV5-4 and TRBJ1-2, is as follows: ETGVTQSPTHLIKTRGQQVTLRCSSQSGHNTVSWYQQALGQGPQFIFQYYREEENGRGNFPPRFSGLQFPNYSSELNVNALELDDSALYLCASSLAGGGGYGYTFGSGTRLTVV.

The V and J genes are TRBV27 and TRBJ1-2; 7 positions agree with TRBD1. Germline lookup yields CDR1 MNHEY and CDR2 SMNVEV (reference sequence). The CDR3 runs 13 residues. V was clipped by 3 bases and J by 4 bases; unmatched bases: 2. This CDR3 is CASSFRDSYGYTF. The CDR3 coding sequence is TGTGCCAGCAGTTTTAGGGACAGCTATGGCTACACCTTC.

The V and J genes are TRBV6-1 and TRBJ2-3; 10 nucleotides line up with TRBD2. The V segment lost 1 base and the J segment 1 base; nucleotides outside the gene matches: 2. CDR3 size: 16 residues. Germline V CDR1 and CDR2: MNHNS, SASEGT. This CDR3 is CASSEGLAGGTDTQYF. CDR3 DNA sequence: TGTGCCAGCAGTGAAGGCCTAGCGGGGGGCACAGATACGCAGTATTTT.

The chain uses TRBV21-1 and TRBJ2-6; no check of the table's D call, TRBD2, against the DNA was made. TRBV21-1 is designated a pseudogene. The CDR3 is 18 residues long. CDR3 sequence (DNA): TGTGCCAGCACCTACAAAGCCCGACCGGGTTCTGGGGCCAACGTCCTGACTTTC. Translation: CASTYKARPGSGANVLTF.

CDR3 in amino acids: CASSLRGGHGYTF. In DNA, the CDR3 is TGTGCCAGCAGCCTACGGGGGGGACATGGCTACACCTTC. This chain joins TRBV6-5 and TRBJ1-2, with D perhaps TRBD1 (5 bases). Germline CDR1 MNHEY, CDR2 SVGAGI. The length of the CDR3 is 13 residues. V dropped 6 bases and J dropped 6 bases, with 14 bases sitting between them.

This chain links TRBV19 with TRBJ2-2; D might be TRBD1 (6 bases). Trimming took off 5 bases at V and 3 bases at J, with 10 bases between the two ends. CDR1 is LNHDA and CDR2 is SQIVND in the germline V gene (reference sequence). The CDR3 has 14 residues. CDR3 in DNA: TGTGCCAGTAGTTGGGGGCTTGACACCGGGGAGCTGTTTTTT. This codes for CASSWGLDTGELFF.

The chain combines TRBV6-6 with TRBJ2-7; no reliable D call. The germline CDR1 and CDR2 sequences are MNHNY and SVGAGI (reference sequence). This CDR3 region has 14 residues. The V end was cut by 2 bases, the J end by 0 bases, with 8 bases between. The CDR3 reads CASSYGASSYEQYF. The CDR3 region has the DNA TGTGCCAGCAGTTACGGAGCGAGCTCCTACGAGCAGTACTTC.

This rearrangement joins TRBV29-1 to TRBJ2-5; no reliable D call. The germline gives CDR1 SQVTM, CDR2 ANQGSEA. The CDR3 spans 10 residues. With 4 bases removed from V and 4 bases from J, the gap between germline ends came to 4 bases. The CDR3 region has the DNA TGCAGCGTTGCCTTAGAGACCCAGTACTTC. The encoded protein is CSVALETQYF.

A remark on this clone: Other DNA sequences from this sample encode an identical CDR3 as well. The chain employs TRBV20-1 and TRBJ1-1; D is perhaps TRBD1 (5 bases). In germline, CDR1 is DFQATT, CDR2 SNEGSKA (reference sequence). The CDR3 sequence is 11 residues long. Trimming cost V 6 bases and J 1 base, with 6 bases left between them. The CDR3 reads CSARGNTEAFF. CDR3 DNA sequence: TGCAGTGCAAGGGGGAACACTGAAGCTTTCTTT.

The chain couples TRBV5-6 to TRBJ1-1; weak D call: TRBD1 (6 bases). In germline, CDR1 is SGHDT, CDR2 YYEEEE. Trimming shortened V by 4 bases and J by 0 bases, and 13 bases separated the two germline ends. The CDR3 consists of 15 residues. The CDR3 coding sequence is TGTGCCAGCAGCCCGGGACACCCCATGAACACTGAAGCTTTCTTT. Protein product: CASSPGHPMNTEAFF. Full variable domain (rest looked up from reference TRBV5-6 and TRBJ1-1): DAGVTQSPTHLIKTRGQQVTLRCSPKSGHDTVSWYQQALGQGPQFIFQYYEEEERQRGNFPDRFSGHQFPNYSSELNVNALLLGDSALYLCASSPGHPMNTEAFFGQGTRLTVV.

CDR3 DNA: TGTGCCAGCTCAGCCCTAGCGGGAGACAGCACAGATACGCAGTATTTT. This encodes CASSALAGDSTDTQYF. The chain joins TRBV18 to TRBJ2-3; 10 bases match TRBD2. The germline V gene encodes CDR1 KGHSH and CDR2 LQKENI. CDR3 size: 16 residues. Unmatched junction bases numbered 5, after V lost 5 bases and J lost 0 bases.

The genes are TRBV13 and TRBJ2-1; TRBD2 agrees at 7 bases. The CDR3 loop spans 15 amino acids. Germline-derived CDR1 and CDR2 are PRHDT and FYEKMQ (reference sequence). The junction had 5 bases not matched to a gene; V was cut back by 4 bases and J by 2 bases. CDR3 in amino acids: CASSSTSVAYNEQFF. CDR3 DNA: TGTGCCAGCAGCTCCACTAGCGTGGCCTACAATGAGCAGTTCTTC.

Written as DNA, the CDR3 is TGTGCCAGCAATAGACAGGGTGGCCCAGGGTATGGCTACACCTTC. Translation gives CASNRQGGPGYGYTF. The chain joins TRBV6-1 to TRBJ1-2; 7 positions agree with TRBD1. Losses at the gene ends were 7 bases for V and 5 bases for J; bases not matched to a gene: 13. CDR1 MNHNS and CDR2 SASEGT come from the germline V gene. CDR3 length equals 15 residues.

The CDR3 region is CASSLSGTGGWGQPQHF. CDR3 coding DNA: TGTGCCAGCAGTCTCAGTGGGACAGGAGGTTGGGGTCAGCCCCAGCATTTT. The chain combines TRBV28 with TRBJ1-5, with TRBD1 matching over 8 bases. The V segment lost 5 bases and the J segment 6 bases; nucleotides outside the gene matches: 15. CDR1 and CDR2 (germline): MDHEN, SYDVKM. The CDR3 is 17 residues long.

The V gene is TRBV4-1, the J gene TRBJ1-5, with 9 positions matching TRBD1. Germline CDR1 and CDR2: MGHRA and YSYEKL. J was trimmed by 4 bases and V by 4 bases; bases with no gene match: 5. The CDR3 has 15 amino acids. The CDR3 loop reads CASSPGQGKNQPQHF. The CDR3 DNA sequence: TGCGCCAGCAGCCCGGGACAGGGAAAGAATCAGCCCCAGCATTTT.